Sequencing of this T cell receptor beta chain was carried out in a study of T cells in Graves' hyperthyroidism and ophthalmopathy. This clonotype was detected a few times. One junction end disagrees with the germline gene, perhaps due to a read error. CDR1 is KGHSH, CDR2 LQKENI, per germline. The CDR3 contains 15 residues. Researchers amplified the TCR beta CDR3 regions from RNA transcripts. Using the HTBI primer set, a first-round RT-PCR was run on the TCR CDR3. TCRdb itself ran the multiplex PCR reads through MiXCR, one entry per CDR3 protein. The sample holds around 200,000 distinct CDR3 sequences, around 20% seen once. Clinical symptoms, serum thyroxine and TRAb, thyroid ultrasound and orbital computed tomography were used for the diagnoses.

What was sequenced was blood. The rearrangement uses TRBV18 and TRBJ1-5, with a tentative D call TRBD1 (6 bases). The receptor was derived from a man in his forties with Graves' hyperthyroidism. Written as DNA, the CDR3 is TGTGCCAGCTCACCACCGGGGGGCGGCAATCAGCCCCCGCATTTT. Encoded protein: CASSPPGGGNQPPHF. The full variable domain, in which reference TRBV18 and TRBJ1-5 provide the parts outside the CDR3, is NAGVMQNPRHLVRRRGQEARLRCSPMKGHSHVYWYRQLPEEGLKFMVYLQKENIIDESGMPKERFSAEFPKEGPSILRIQQVVRGDSAAYFCASSPPGGGNQPPHFGDGTRLSIL.